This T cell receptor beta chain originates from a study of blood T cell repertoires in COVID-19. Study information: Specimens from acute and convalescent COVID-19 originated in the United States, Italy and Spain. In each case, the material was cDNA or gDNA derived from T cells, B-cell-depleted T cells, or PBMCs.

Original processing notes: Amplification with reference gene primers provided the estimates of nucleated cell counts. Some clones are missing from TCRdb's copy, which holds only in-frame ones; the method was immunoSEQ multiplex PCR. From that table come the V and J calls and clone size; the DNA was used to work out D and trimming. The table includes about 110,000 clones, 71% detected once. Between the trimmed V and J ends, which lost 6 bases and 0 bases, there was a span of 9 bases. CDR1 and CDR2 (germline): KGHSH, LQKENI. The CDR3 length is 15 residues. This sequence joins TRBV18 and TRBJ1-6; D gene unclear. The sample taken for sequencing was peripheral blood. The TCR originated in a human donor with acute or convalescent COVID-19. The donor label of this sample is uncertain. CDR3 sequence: CASSQSSSYNSPLHF. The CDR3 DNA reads TGTGCCAGCTCGCAGTCTAGCTCCTATAATTCACCCCTCCACTTT.